This section outlines one T cell receptor (beta chain) sequence together with its context. In its sample, this clonotype was seen a few times. Its antigen is not yet known. Base qualities are missing; no much larger clone stands one base away. The sample comes from a study of human T cells and chemical hapten exposure (dated by TCRdb to about 2021). Some background on the complete study: For sensitization, 2% DPC in acetone was applied to a 2 cm by 2 cm area of upper inner arm skin. Patients additionally received weekly therapeutic DPC doses to the scalp throughout the approximately 25-week study period. Patch testing on the upper back used Finn chambers containing 0.01% DPC, with scoring done after 6 days according to International Contact Dermatitis Research Group standards. Alopecia areata with under or over 50% scalp involvement, alopecia totalis and alopecia universalis were represented in the patient cohort, which was mostly female. Libraries were pooled for sequencing, and variation in per-sample TCR yields was attributed mainly to small differences in library volumes within the pool. This study followed changes in the peripheral blood TCR repertoire in vivo during primary and secondary sensitization of alopecia patients to the hapten diphenylcyclopropenone (DPC). Blood samples were taken from patients before sensitization (week 0) and then at 2, 6 and about 24 weeks after DPC sensitization. Nearly 30 alopecia patients gave blood for TCR sequencing at one to four time points (pre-sensitization, 2, 6 and 24 weeks). Study-wide conclusions, independent of this receptor: DPC sensitization did not change how many TCRs were above 1 in 1000 frequency, and no evidence was found of alterations in global repertoire structure. Expanded TCRs formed significantly more large CDR3 similarity clusters than pre-sensitization or healthy control sets, consistent with antigen-driven responses. All patients had alopecia, a presumed autoimmune disease, so their immune response might differ from that of healthy individuals. Repeated subsampling changed both the strength of the expansion versus patch-test correlation and the threshold at which that correlation became significant. The number of PT1 expanded TCRs positively correlated with patch test score, significant at thresholds 8, 16 and 32 but not 4.

To prepare the library, RACE was applied. The data were produced on a NextSeq 500. Library preparation attached unique molecular identifiers to individual cDNA molecules for quantitative, reproducible TCR counting. From each blood RNA sample, both TCR alpha and TCR beta chains were sequenced. The authors' pipeline ran thus. The median number of TCRs per sample was 90,000 to 100,000, ranging from roughly 23,224 to 700,000. The Decombinator software suite was used to annotate V, J and CDR3 in the TCR reads. Every sample was subsampled to the same number of TCRs (28,000) for the PS versus PT1 abundance plots. TCRs were defined as expanded if absent before sensitization and observed at least eight times at the 2-week time point. TCRdb passed the public sequencing reads through fastp at Q25 and MiXCR, retaining productive beta sequences. Each record represents a unique CDR3 protein, reported with the most common genes and DNA among its rows. TCRdb's processing, not the study's, gives the V and J calls here. The sample table holds roughly 200,000 distinct CDR3 sequences, of which 20% to 25% were seen once. Together, the top ten hold 2% to 2.5% of the sample.

The time point label of this sample denotes: patch test 3, about 24 weeks after DPC sensitization. The sample's treatment or condition, from its label and the paper: therapeutic diphenylcyclopropenone sensitization with weekly scalp DPC. At every patch-test visit, the blood draw took place before the patch test was put on. Patients were considered eligible if aged 18 to 70, diagnosed with alopecia and deemed suitable for DPC therapy, and patients were excluded if pregnant. Unfractionated whole blood was collected in Tempus Blood RNA tubes, and total RNA was extracted from that blood. The sequenced sample was whole blood, obtained in connection with sensitization to the hapten diphenylcyclopropenone (DPC). This sequence was found in a middle-aged woman with alopecia areata. Some clones in this sample may be carry-over from other donors' samples.

The DNA sequence is given as TGTGCCAGCAGCTTCCAGCGATCAGAGACCCAGTACTTC. Translated, this gives CASSFQRSETQYF. The chain was built from TRBV11-2 and TRBJ2-5; the D gene cannot be named for sure. V sheds 3 bases and J sheds 4 bases, leaving 9 bases between their ends. The CDR3 contains 13 residues, cysteine and phenylalanine counted. The entry retains the CDR3 DNA only, 39 bases that are in frame from base 1. The germline V gene yields SGHAT for CDR1 and FQNNGV for CDR2.